The 9 T cell receptor beta chains listed next were all sequenced from one sample in a study of response to subunit inactivated influenza vaccine. TCRdb independently ran MiXCR on the RT-PCR reads; one entry per CDR3 protein. The sample contains approximately 520,000 distinct CDR3 sequences, roughly 27% of which appear only once. The sample here was CD4+ T cells sorted from PBMCs, taken 4 to 6 days after vaccination. The receptors here all came from a man between 50 and 59 years old who received an inactivated influenza vaccine.

This clonotype was picked up a small number of times. V is TRBV7-2 and J is TRBJ2-7; D might be TRBD1 (6 bases). The CDR3 totals 15 residues. Trimming removed 2 bases from V and 0 bases from J, with 11 bases in between. CDR1 and CDR2 from the germline V gene are SGHTA and FQGNSA. CDR3 residues: CASSLRRGSSYEQYF. In DNA, the CDR3 is TGTGCCAGCAGCTTACGCAGGGGTAGCTCCTACGAGCAGTACTTC.

This clonotype was detected only a few times. The chain has TRBV7-2 and TRBJ2-3; TRBD2 matches 11 bases. The CDR3 consists of 17 residues. Germline CDR1 SGHTA, CDR2 FQGNSA. Trimming removed 1 base from V and 5 bases from J; junction bases left unmatched: 8. The CDR3 spells CASSLVAGGQKKDTQYF. The CDR3 coding sequence is TGTGCCAGCAGCTTAGTAGCGGGAGGGCAAAAGAAAGATACGCAGTATTTT.

In its sample, this clonotype was seen a few times. The chain uses TRBV6-1 and TRBJ2-5, with D perhaps being TRBD1 or TRBD2 (5 bases each). Germline-derived CDR1 and CDR2 are MNHNS and SASEGT. The CDR3 contains 13 residues. V lost 7 bases and J 4 bases, leaving 13 bases between the germline ends. CDR3 DNA sequence: TGTGCCAGCACCCCCCCGGGGCTAGAGACCCAGTACTTC. This translates into CASTPPGLETQYF.

This clonotype was counted once. This CDR3 is CASGQAGNNEQFF. CDR3 in DNA: TGTGCCAGCGGACAGGCCGGGAACAATGAGCAGTTCTTC. V is TRBV6-6 and J is TRBJ2-1; 7 nucleotides align to TRBD1. This CDR3 comprises 13 residues. V was clipped by 8 bases and J by 5 bases; unmatched bases: 6. Germline V CDR1 and CDR2: MNHNY, SVGAGI (reference sequence).

The DNA of the CDR3 is TGTGCCAGCGGGCTGGCGGGAGGGACAGATACGCAGTATTTT. Its protein product is CASGLAGGTDTQYF. The chain is built from TRBV28 and TRBJ2-3; 9 bases agree with TRBD2. V shed 8 bases, J shed 3 bases, and the junction held 6 bases outside the gene matches. This CDR3 spans 14 amino acids. Germline assignment: CDR1 MDHEN and CDR2 SYDVKM.

The chain is built from TRBV20-1 and TRBJ2-2, with TRBD2 matching 8 bases. J was trimmed by 0 bases and V by 6 bases; bases with no gene match: 3. The CDR3 spans 14 residues. Germline CDR1 DFQATT, CDR2 SNEGSKA (reference sequence). The CDR3 loop is CSAAGGANTGELFF. DNA for the CDR3: TGCAGTGCAGCCGGGGGGGCGAACACCGGGGAGCTGTTTTTT.

This clonotype was seen many times. The V and J genes are TRBV29-1 and TRBJ1-1; 9 bases agree with TRBD1. The CDR3 extends over 14 amino acids. In germline, CDR1 is SQVTM, CDR2 ANQGSEA. The V gene end was trimmed by 6 bases and the J gene end by 1 base; junction bases not matched to a gene: 6. CDR3 amino acids: CSVRGQGRNTEAFF. The CDR3 nucleotides read TGCAGCGTCCGAGGACAGGGGCGGAACACTGAAGCTTTCTTT.

There are a few counts of this clonotype. The genes are TRBV12-3 or TRBV12-4 and TRBJ1-5; 7 bases fit TRBD1. This CDR3 contains 14 residues. V was clipped by 3 bases and J by 3 bases; unmatched bases: 2. CDR3 sequence: CASSFQGVNQPQHF. The CDR3 DNA reads as TGTGCCAGCAGTTTTCAGGGGGTCAATCAGCCCCAGCATTTT.

J is TRBJ2-7 and V is TRBV29-1; TRBD1 matches 8 bases. The CDR3 extends over 15 amino acids. V lost 6 bases and J lost 2; bases outside the gene matches: 12. Germline V gene data show CDR1 as SQVTM and CDR2 as ANQGSEA. The CDR3 DNA reads as TGCAGCGTAGCCAGAAGGGACAGGAGACCCTACGAGCAGTACTTC. This sequence encodes CSVARRDRRPYEQYF.